These 4 T cell receptor beta chains were sequenced from one sample in a study of blood T cells in healthy people across ages. The use of a sample-barcoded 5' primer and a J-beta primer mix characterized a second PCR of roughly 7 to 12 cycles. In TCRdb, the 5' RACE reads were re-called with MiXCR into one record per CDR3 protein. This table has about 940,000 distinct CDR3 sequences, 45% to 50% appearing once. The sequencing input was blood. Receptor source: a man under 40 in good health.

The chain has TRBV27 and TRBJ1-1; TRBD1 might be the D (5 bases). The ends were cut back, 5 bases at V and 0 bases at J, with 16 bases in the middle. The CDR3 sequence is 16 residues long. Germline-derived CDR1 and CDR2 are MNHEY and SMNVEV (reference sequence). CDR3 sequence reads: CASSRTPDRMNTEAFF. In DNA, the CDR3 is TGTGCCAGCAGTAGGACACCAGACAGAATGAACACTGAAGCTTTCTTT.

This sequence joins TRBV30 and TRBJ2-4, with D perhaps being TRBD1 or TRBD2 (5 bases each). TRBJ2-7 explains the end of the DNA better; the J call may be wrong. The CDR3 is 12 residues long. The germline V gene has CDR1 GTSNPN and CDR2 SVGIG (reference sequence). CDR3 coding DNA: TGTGCCTGGAAGTGGGGGTGGTACGAGCAGTACTTC. Protein sequence: CAWKWGWYEQYF.

This clonotype has just a few counts. V is TRBV12-3 or TRBV12-4 and J is TRBJ2-3, with no clear D. Trimming pared 3 bases from V and 4 bases from J, leaving 8 bases between. The CDR3 contains 13 residues. CDR3 DNA sequence: TGTGCCAGCAGTTTGATCGAACCAGATACGCAGTATTTT. Translated, it gives CASSLIEPDTQYF.

The genes are TRBV5-1 and TRBJ2-1; 7 bases line up with TRBD1. Germline CDR1 and CDR2: SGHRS and YFSETQ. V trimming: 0 bases; J trimming: 7 bases; junction bases outside the gene matches: 4. This CDR3 region has 14 residues. The CDR3 loop is CASSLGDRQNEQFF. The CDR3 DNA reads TGCGCCAGCAGCTTGGGGGACAGACAAAATGAGCAGTTCTTC.